The T cell receptor (beta chain) described here comes from a study of shared clonotypes between healthy human individuals. Authors' processing steps: As immunoSEQ supplied junction-only sequences (without quality scores), filtering differed. Sequencing was performed with immunoSEQ multiplex PCR; in TCRdb, only in-frame clones are kept and a portion is missing. V, J and clone size are those of that table, while D and trimming were read from the DNA. Counted here are 2 million or so clones, about 95% occurring once; the ten biggest clones make up approximately 1.2%. Naive CD8 cells comprised CD45RO-negative, CCR7-positively selected cells, excluding terminally differentiated effector memory CD45RA+ cells. Study results and caveats: About 5.2% was the fraction of naive CD4 clonotypes found shared across four donors.

This clone was seen once. As yet, its antigen is unknown. CDR1 and CDR2 (germline): SNHLY, FYNNEI. Trimming cost V 4 bases and J 3 bases, with 12 bases left between them. The CDR3 has 14 amino acids. The chain employs TRBV2 and TRBJ1-2, with a weak D call TRBD1 (6 bases). Sequencing used naive CD8+ T cells sorted from blood. The receptor's source is a man aged 18 to 30 in good health. The CDR3 here is CASSASDSYYGYTF. The CDR3 nucleotides are TGTGCCAGCAGTGCGTCGGACAGCTACTATGGCTACACCTTC. Full variable domain (remainder filled in from reference TRBV2 and TRBJ1-2): EPEVTQTPSHQVTQMGQEVILRCVPISNHLYFYWYRQILGQKVEFLVSFYNNEISEKSEIFDDQFSVERPDGSNFTLKIRSTKLEDSAMYFCASSASDSYYGYTFGSGTRLTVV.